These 30 T cell receptor beta chains came from one sample sequenced in a study of OX40 agonist ivuxolimab in advanced cancers. Assay: immunoSEQ multiplex PCR; the TCRdb copy retains only in-frame clones and omits some. The repertoire includes approximately 61,000 clones, roughly 80% of them detected once, and approximately 1.2% sits in the top ten. The source material was CD4+ or CD8+ T cells sorted from blood, sampled in a trial of the OX40 agonist ivuxolimab. The receptors come from an adult with an advanced solid tumor such as melanoma, head and neck, liver or kidney cancer.

The V gene is TRBV7-2, the J gene TRBJ1-3; D not resolved. V gave up 1 base and J gave up 2 bases, with 9 bases separating them. Germline V gene lookup returns CDR1 SGHTA and CDR2 FQGNSA. The CDR3 totals 15 residues. The CDR3 sequence is CASSLGRVPGNTIYF. Here the CDR3 DNA reads TGTGCCAGCAGCTTAGGGAGGGTACCTGGAAACACCATATATTTT.

This clone is a singleton in its sample. The gene calls are TRBV6-1 and TRBJ1-2; maybe TRBD1 (6 bases). Trimming stripped 4 bases from V and 3 bases from J, with 18 bases between. The CDR3 is 16 amino acids. Germline CDR1 MNHNS, CDR2 SASEGT. CDR3 amino acids: CASSAEGHYRYYGYTF. CDR3 in DNA: TGTGCCAGCAGTGCTGAGGGACACTACCGGTACTATGGCTACACCTTC.

The J gene is TRBJ1-4, the V gene TRBV2, with D uncertain. From germline, CDR1 is SNHLY and CDR2 FYNNEI. V lost 5 bases to trimming and J lost 3 bases, with 13 bases between them. The CDR3 has 15 amino acids. CDR3 bases: TGTGCCAGCAGTCTATTACCGGGTCCTAATGAAAAACTGTTTTTT. Amino acids: CASSLLPGPNEKLFF.

This clone is a singleton in its sample. The V and J genes are TRBV7-9 and TRBJ2-1, with TRBD2 identical over 11 bases. Germline V gives CDR1 SEHNR, CDR2 FQNEAQ (reference sequence). The CDR3 is 15 amino acids. Unmatched junction bases numbered 6, after V lost 4 bases and J lost 7 bases. CDR3 sequence: CASSSGTSGLNEQFF. As DNA, the CDR3 is TGTGCCAGCAGCTCCGGGACTAGCGGTTTGAATGAGCAGTTCTTC.

This rearrangement joins TRBV5-6 to TRBJ1-2; D may be TRBD1 (5 bases). Germline V gene lookup returns CDR1 SGHDT and CDR2 YYEEEE. The CDR3 runs 14 residues. Trimming cost V 4 bases and J 4 bases, with 14 bases left between them. The CDR3 reads CASSNPDRPYGYTF. The DNA of the CDR3 is TGTGCCAGCAGCAATCCCGACAGACCCTATGGCTACACCTTC.

The chain uses TRBV5-4 and TRBJ1-1; 9 bases match TRBD1. Trimming removed 4 bases from V and 5 bases from J; junction bases left unmatched: 12. Looked up from germline, CDR1 is SGHNT and CDR2 is YYREEE (reference sequence). CDR3 length equals 16 residues. The CDR3 DNA reads TGTGCCAGCAGCGTCCCGGGACAGGGAGCGGGGACTGAAGCTTTCTTT. This translates into CASSVPGQGAGTEAFF.

This chain links TRBV11-2 with TRBJ2-5, with D possibly matching TRBD2 (5 bases). Germline CDR1 SGHAT, CDR2 FQNNGV. The V end was cut by 1 base, the J end by 7 bases, with 16 bases between. CDR3 length: 15 amino acids. The CDR3 region is CASSLVSSSEGTQYF. CDR3 sequence (DNA): TGTGCCAGCAGCTTAGTGTCTTCCTCCGAGGGGACCCAGTACTTC. The entire variable domain, with the rest obtained from reference TRBV11-2 and TRBJ2-5, is as follows: EAGVAQSPRYKIIEKRQSVAFWCNPISGHATLYWYQQILGQGPKLLIQFQNNGVVDDSQLPKDRFSAERLKGVDSTLKIQPAKLEDSAVYLCASSLVSSSEGTQYFGPGTRLLVL.

This sequence joins TRBV4-2 and TRBJ2-5; possible D gene TRBD2, 6 bases. The germline V and J ends were trimmed by 0 bases and 5 bases, with 10 bases remaining between them. Germline V gene lookup returns CDR1 LGHNA and CDR2 YNFKEQ. This CDR3 has 14 amino acids. The CDR3: CASSQERGSETQYF. Here the CDR3 DNA reads TGTGCCAGCAGCCAAGAACGGGGGTCCGAGACCCAGTACTTC.

This clone was recorded only once. The rearrangement links TRBV29-1 to TRBJ2-1, with D possibly TRBD2 on 7 matching bases. V shed 6 bases and J shed 4 bases, with 16 bases lying between them. The CDR3 sequence is 14 residues long. The germline V gene has CDR1 SQVTM and CDR2 ANQGSEA. CDR3 residues: CSVPRGPTYNEQFF. As DNA, the CDR3 is TGCAGCGTCCCGCGGGGGCCAACATACAATGAGCAGTTCTTC.

The rearrangement links TRBV11-2 to TRBJ1-1; maybe TRBD1 (5 bases). The CDR3 spans 13 residues. Germline V CDR1 and CDR2: SGHAT, FQNNGV. V gave up 6 bases and J gave up 11 bases, with 19 bases separating them. This chain's CDR3 is CASSSSRVIGAFF. The CDR3 DNA reads TGTGCCAGCAGTTCATCCAGGGTAATTGGGGCTTTCTTT.

This chain links TRBV5-1 with TRBJ2-3, with 11 nucleotides matching TRBD2. The germline V gene encodes CDR1 SGHRS and CDR2 YFSETQ. Trimming at V came to 1 base and at J to 2 bases, leaving 3 bases not matched to a gene. The CDR3 extends over 16 amino acids. For the CDR3, the DNA is TGCGCCAGCAGCTTGATGGGACTAGCGGACACAGATACGCAGTATTTT. Translation: CASSLMGLADTDTQYF. Together with reference TRBV5-1 and TRBJ2-3, the CDR3 gives the full variable domain: KAGVTQTPRYLIKTRGQQVTLSCSPISGHRSVSWYQQTPGQGLQFLFEYFSETQRNKGNFPGRFSGRQFSNSRSEMNVSTLELGDSALYLCASSLMGLADTDTQYFGPGTRLTVL.

The CDR3 protein is CASSPGGNVAYNEQFF. In DNA form, the CDR3 reads TGTGCCAGCAGCCCGGGGGGGAATGTGGCCTACAATGAGCAGTTCTTC. This sequence joins TRBV5-4 and TRBJ2-1; 8 nucleotides match TRBD2. Germline V CDR1 and CDR2: SGHNT, YYREEE (reference sequence). CDR3 length: 16 amino acids. The ends lost 4 bases at V and 2 bases at J; junction bases unmatched: 8.

V gene TRBV2 combines with J gene TRBJ2-7; 12 bases align to TRBD1. The CDR3 contains 14 residues. Looked up from germline, CDR1 is SNHLY and CDR2 is FYNNEI. Trimming at V came to 7 bases and at J to 6 bases, leaving 7 bases not matched to a gene. The CDR3 is CASKGQGASGEQYF. The CDR3 bases are TGTGCCAGCAAGGGACAGGGGGCATCGGGCGAGCAGTACTTC.

The V and J genes are TRBV5-4 and TRBJ2-1; perhaps D is TRBD1 or TRBD2 (6 bases each). The V gene lost 4 bases and the J gene lost 3 bases, with 17 bases spanning the gap. The CDR3 sequence is 16 residues long. Germline V gene data show CDR1 as SGHNT and CDR2 as YYREEE (reference sequence). CDR3 nucleotides: TGTGCCAGCAGCCCAGGGGCGGGGTTGATCTACAATGAGCAGTTCTTC. Amino acids: CASSPGAGLIYNEQFF.

V is TRBV5-6 and J is TRBJ2-4; no reliable D call. The CDR3 has 15 amino acids. Germline CDR1 is SGHDT and CDR2 is YYEEEE. Deletions cut 4 bases from V and 0 bases from J, with 11 bases between. The CDR3 region is CASSLRRIAKNIQYF. The DNA of the CDR3 is TGTGCCAGCAGCCTCCGACGGATAGCCAAAAACATTCAGTACTTC.

The gene calls are TRBV4-2 and TRBJ2-5; 13 nucleotides agree with TRBD2. The length of the CDR3 is 17 residues. Trimming removed 3 bases from V and 0 bases from J; junction bases left unmatched: 4. Germline V lookup: CDR1 LGHNA, CDR2 YNFKEQ. The CDR3 bases are TGTGCCAGCAGCCAGGGGACTAGCGGGACCGACCAAGAGACCCAGTACTTC. Translating gives CASSQGTSGTDQETQYF.

The V call is TRBV19, the J call TRBJ1-5; D is uncertain. CDR1 is LNHDA and CDR2 is SQIVND in the germline V gene (reference sequence). V was trimmed by 0 bases and J by 6 bases, leaving 12 bases between them. This CDR3 is 15 amino acids long. As DNA, the CDR3 is TGTGCCAGTAGTATAGATCGAGGTTTTGGTCAGCCCCAGCATTTT. It encodes CASSIDRGFGQPQHF.

The chain uses TRBV7-3 and TRBJ1-2; TRBD1 matches at 8 bases. V lost 5 bases to trimming and J lost 7 bases; unmatched junction nucleotides: 12. CDR1 is SGHTA and CDR2 is FQGTGA in the germline V gene. This CDR3 spans 15 amino acids. The CDR3 region has the DNA TGTGCCAGCAGCCTGGCGGGGCAGGGGGCAGGTGGCTACACCTTC. Encoded protein: CASSLAGQGAGGYTF.

The table lists this clone with a few counts. The CDR3 DNA sequence: TGTGCCACCAGCAGGGGTACGGGTCAGCCCCAGCATTTT. This encodes CATSRGTGQPQHF. The gene calls are TRBV15 and TRBJ1-5; D not certain. This CDR3 has 13 residues. The ends were cut back, 3 bases at V and 6 bases at J, with 9 bases in the middle. From germline, CDR1 is LNHNV and CDR2 YYDKDF (reference sequence).

V gene TRBV6-1 combines with J gene TRBJ1-5; D is unclear. Trimming took 2 bases from V and 6 from J, leaving 11 bases between them. This CDR3 contains 14 residues. Per germline, CDR1 MNHNS and CDR2 SASEGT. The CDR3 DNA sequence: TGTGCCAGCAGTGAAAGGCAAGCCGGTCAGCCCCAGCATTTT. Translated: CASSERQAGQPQHF.

A few counts support this clone. The V call is TRBV29-1, the J call TRBJ1-1; 9 bases are a match to TRBD1. Germline CDR1 SQVTM, CDR2 ANQGSEA. V lost 6 bases and J lost 2; bases outside the gene matches: 1. This CDR3 is built from 12 residues. CDR3 region: CSVQGANTEAFF. DNA of the CDR3: TGCAGCGTACAGGGGGCTAACACTGAAGCTTTCTTT.

V gene TRBV2 combines with J gene TRBJ2-5, with 9 bases lining up with TRBD2. This CDR3 has 15 amino acids. Looked up from germline, CDR1 is SNHLY and CDR2 is FYNNEI. Trimming at V came to 8 bases and at J to 4 bases, leaving 11 bases not matched to a gene. CDR3 region: CASEEGGGASETQYF. The CDR3 coding sequence is TGTGCCAGCGAAGAAGGCGGGGGGGCCTCAGAGACCCAGTACTTC. Drawing the rest from reference TRBV2 and TRBJ2-5, the complete variable domain is EPEVTQTPSHQVTQMGQEVILRCVPISNHLYFYWYRQILGQKVEFLVSFYNNEISEKSEIFDDQFSVERPDGSNFTLKIRSTKLEDSAMYFCASEEGGGASETQYFGPGTRLLVL.

This chain links TRBV6-5 with TRBJ1-1; 9 bases agree with TRBD1. The CDR3 is made up of 14 amino acids. Unmatched junction bases numbered 7, after V lost 5 bases and J lost 6 bases. CDR1 and CDR2 from the germline V gene are MNHEY and SVGAGI. The CDR3: CASSATGGLAEAFF. The CDR3 DNA reads as TGTGCCAGCAGTGCGACAGGGGGATTGGCTGAAGCTTTCTTT.

J is TRBJ2-3 and V is TRBV5-1, with D tentatively TRBD1 (6 bases). V lost 2 bases, J lost 7 bases, and 14 bases lay in between. CDR1 SGHRS and CDR2 YFSETQ come from the germline V gene. The CDR3 length is 14 residues. CDR3 nucleotide sequence: TGCGCCAGCAGCTTAGGGCAGGGGCCAAATACGCAGTATTTT. Protein: CASSLGQGPNTQYF.

V and J are TRBV29-1 and TRBJ1-1, with 9 bases that match TRBD1. The V gene end was trimmed by 6 bases and the J gene end by 1 base; junction bases not matched to a gene: 6. The CDR3 runs to 14 residues. The germline V gene encodes CDR1 SQVTM and CDR2 ANQGSEA. The chain's CDR3 is CSVGGTGTNTEAFF. CDR3 DNA: TGCAGCGTAGGCGGGACAGGGACGAACACTGAAGCTTTCTTT.

The chain joins TRBV15 to TRBJ1-6; the D is unclear. Germline V CDR1 and CDR2: LNHNV, YYDKDF (reference sequence). The CDR3 is made up of 15 amino acids. V dropped 1 base and J dropped 5 bases, with 9 bases sitting between them. The CDR3, as DNA: TGTGCCACCAGCAGAGCTTTTGGGGATAATTCACCCCTCCACTTT. Translating gives CATSRAFGDNSPLHF.

Sample share makes this clone medium-sized. The chain recombines TRBV19 with TRBJ2-7; the match to TRBD1 covers 9 bases. Germline V lookup: CDR1 LNHDA, CDR2 SQIVND (reference sequence). This CDR3 has 16 amino acids. The ends lost 5 bases at V and 1 base at J; junction bases unmatched: 9. CDR3 bases: TGTGCCAGTAGTCCTAGGCCCGGGACAGGGTCCTACGAGCAGTACTTC. Translation gives CASSPRPGTGSYEQYF.

The sample holds one count of this clone. This chain joins TRBV6-5 and TRBJ1-5, with TRBD1 identical over 9 bases. V lost 2 bases and J lost 3; bases outside the gene matches: 5. The germline V gene has CDR1 MNHEY and CDR2 SVGAGI. This CDR3 region has 16 residues. CDR3 sequence: CASSYGTGPHNQPQHF. The DNA for the CDR3 is TGTGCCAGCAGTTACGGGACAGGGCCTCACAATCAGCCCCAGCATTTT.

This chain connects TRBV10-3 to TRBJ2-5, with D perhaps being TRBD1 or TRBD2 (5 bases each). V was cut by 4 bases and J by 6 bases, with 18 bases left in between. This CDR3 is 15 amino acids long. Germline V gives CDR1 ENHRY, CDR2 SYGVKD. This chain's CDR3 is CAISGQGGAVQTQYF. The CDR3 DNA follows: TGTGCCATCAGTGGGCAGGGTGGAGCGGTCCAGACCCAGTACTTC.

This clone is a singleton in its sample. V and J are TRBV5-1 and TRBJ2-1; TRBD1 is a possible D gene (6 bases). There are 14 residues in the CDR3. V was pared by 4 bases and J by 9 bases, with 17 bases between. CDR1 is SGHRS and CDR2 is YFSETQ in the germline V gene. The CDR3, as DNA: TGCGCCAGCAGCGATGCGACAGGTCTAAGTGAGCAGTTCTTC. Encoded protein: CASSDATGLSEQFF.